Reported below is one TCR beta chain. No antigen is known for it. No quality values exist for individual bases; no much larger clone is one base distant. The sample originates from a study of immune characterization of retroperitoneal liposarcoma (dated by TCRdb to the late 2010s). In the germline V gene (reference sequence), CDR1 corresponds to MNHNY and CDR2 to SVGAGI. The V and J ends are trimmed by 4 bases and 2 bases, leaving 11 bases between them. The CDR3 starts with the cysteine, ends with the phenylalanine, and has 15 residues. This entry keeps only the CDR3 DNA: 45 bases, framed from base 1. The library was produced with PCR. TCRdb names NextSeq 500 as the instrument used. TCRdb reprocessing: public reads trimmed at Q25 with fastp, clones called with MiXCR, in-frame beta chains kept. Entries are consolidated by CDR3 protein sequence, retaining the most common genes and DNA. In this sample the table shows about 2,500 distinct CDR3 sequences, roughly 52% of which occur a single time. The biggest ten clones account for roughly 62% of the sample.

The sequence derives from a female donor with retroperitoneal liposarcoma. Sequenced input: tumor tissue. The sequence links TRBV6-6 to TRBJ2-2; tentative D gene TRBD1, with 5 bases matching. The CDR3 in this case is CASSFGQFNTGELFF. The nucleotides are TGTGCCAGCAGTTTCGGACAATTTAACACCGGGGAGCTGTTTTTT.